Each of the 21 T cell receptor beta chains below was sequenced from the same sample in a study of CD8 T cells in Susac syndrome. When the RNA was reverse transcribed, random hexamers were used with an input of roughly 0.5 to 1 ug. TCRdb itself ran the immunoSEQ multiplex PCR reads through MiXCR, one entry per CDR3 protein. The data contain 150,000 or so distinct CDR3 sequences, 85% to 95% of them singletons. The material sequenced was CD8+ T cells from PBMCs. These receptors were collected from a human donor with multiple sclerosis.

The chain recombines TRBV19 with TRBJ2-5; D unclear. Germline V gives CDR1 LNHDA, CDR2 SQIVND (reference sequence). V shed 3 bases and J shed 5 bases, with 13 bases lying between them. CDR3 length: 14 amino acids. CDR3 DNA: TGTGCCAGTAGTATCCAGATAGGTCGGGAGACCCAGTACTTC. Translated, it gives CASSIQIGRETQYF. Filled out from reference TRBV19 and TRBJ2-5, the complete variable domain reads DGGITQSPKYLFRKEGQNVTLSCEQNLNHDAMYWYRQDPGQGLRLIYYSQIVNDFQKGDIAEGYSVSREKKESFPLTVTSAQKNPTAFYLCASSIQIGRETQYFGPGTRLLVL.

The chain uses TRBV23-1 and TRBJ1-1; D gene uncertain. TRBV23-1 is labeled an ORF, and its function is uncertain. V dropped 6 bases and J dropped 6 bases, with 14 bases sitting between them. The CDR3 has 13 amino acids. The CDR3 nucleotides read TGCGCCAGCAGCCGGGGTTCGGCGCCTGAAGCTTTCTTT. Translated: CASSRGSAPEAFF.

This clonotype has just one count. The rearrangement joins TRBV4-3 to TRBJ1-6; 9 positions agree with TRBD1. CDR1 and CDR2 from the germline V gene are LGHNA and YSLEER. V lost 0 bases, J lost 6 bases, and 6 bases stayed unmatched. CDR3 length: 17 residues. CDR3 nucleotide sequence: TGCGCCAGCAGCCAAGAAGGGACAGGGCTGGGTAATTCACCCCTCCACTTT. Residues: CASSQEGTGLGNSPLHF.

This clonotype was counted once. The chain uses TRBV27 and TRBJ2-7, with 8 bases that match TRBD1. The CDR3 sequence is 13 residues long. Germline trimming cut 6 bases from V and 1 base from J; bases unmatched to any gene: 2. CDR1 is MNHEY, CDR2 SMNVEV, per germline (reference sequence). This CDR3 reads CASSDRGSYEQYF. For the CDR3, the DNA is TGTGCCAGCAGCGACAGGGGTTCCTACGAGCAGTACTTC.

CDR3 coding DNA: TGCAGTGCCAGGACAGGACTTACTAACTATGGCTACACCTTC. Protein sequence: CSARTGLTNYGYTF. The chain carries TRBV20-1 and TRBJ1-2, with 7 bases that match TRBD1. The germline CDR1 and CDR2 sequences are DFQATT and SNEGSKA (reference sequence). This CDR3 region has 14 residues. V lost 6 bases, J lost 0 bases, and 7 bases stayed unmatched.

V is TRBV12-5 and J is TRBJ2-7; 10 positions match TRBD1. Per the germline V gene, CDR1 is LGHNT and CDR2 is FRNRAP. The V segment lost 7 bases and the J segment 0 bases; nucleotides outside the gene matches: 6. CDR3 length: 15 residues. The CDR3 sequence: CASDSGTGASYEQYF. CDR3 nucleotide sequence: TGTGCTAGTGATTCCGGGACAGGGGCCTCCTACGAGCAGTACTTC. The entire variable domain, with the rest obtained from reference TRBV12-5 and TRBJ2-7, is as follows: DARVTQTPRHKVTEMGQEVTMRCQPILGHNTVFWYRQTMMQGLELLAYFRNRAPLDDSGMPKDRFSAEMPDATLATLKIQPSEPRDSAVYFCASDSGTGASYEQYFGPGTRLTVT.

V usage is TRBV2 and J usage is TRBJ2-2, with a tentative D call TRBD2 (5 bases). Germline V CDR1 and CDR2: SNHLY, FYNNEI. The CDR3 totals 16 residues. The ends were cut back, 10 bases at V and 3 bases at J, with 21 bases in the middle. The CDR3 protein is CANGNMAERDTGELFF. DNA of the CDR3: TGTGCCAACGGAAATATGGCGGAGAGGGACACCGGGGAGCTGTTTTTT.

The rearrangement uses TRBV6-1 and TRBJ1-2; D not certain. V was cut by 6 bases and J by 0 bases, with 20 bases left in between. Germline CDR1 MNHNS, CDR2 SASEGT. The CDR3 is 17 amino acids. CDR3 residues: CASSREGVERSNYGYTF. The CDR3, as DNA: TGTGCCAGCAGCCGAGAGGGTGTGGAAAGATCTAACTATGGCTACACCTTC.

The chain couples TRBV5-1 to TRBJ2-7; D unresolved. CDR3 size: 13 residues. CDR1 and CDR2 (germline): SGHRS, YFSETQ. The germline V and J ends were trimmed by 5 bases and 0 bases, with 9 bases remaining between them. CDR3: CASRDTSSYEQYF. The DNA of the CDR3 is TGCGCCAGCAGAGATACGAGCTCCTACGAGCAGTACTTC. The variable domain in full, with the rest retrieved from reference TRBV5-1 and TRBJ2-7, is KAGVTQTPRYLIKTRGQQVTLSCSPISGHRSVSWYQQTPGQGLQFLFEYFSETQRNKGNFPGRFSGRQFSNSRSEMNVSTLELGDSALYLCASRDTSSYEQYFGPGTRLTVT.

V gene TRBV5-6 combines with J gene TRBJ1-2, with D perhaps TRBD1 (6 bases). Germline-derived CDR1 and CDR2 are SGHDT and YYEEEE. The CDR3 totals 15 residues. Trimming shortened V by 1 base and J by 3 bases, and 13 bases separated the two germline ends. The CDR3 loop is CASSLSKGGDYGYTF. CDR3 DNA sequence: TGTGCCAGCAGCTTGAGTAAGGGGGGCGACTATGGCTACACCTTC.

The gene calls are TRBV25-1 and TRBJ1-6; 8 nucleotides line up with TRBD1. Trimming took 3 bases from V and 10 from J; bases not matched to a gene: 8. The germline gives CDR1 MGHDK, CDR2 SYGVNS. The CDR3 runs to 15 residues. Here the CDR3 DNA reads TGTGCCAGCAGTGAGTACGGGACAGGCGACTCACCCCTCCACTTT. It yields the protein CASSEYGTGDSPLHF.

The rearrangement uses TRBV27 and TRBJ2-1, with D unresolved. This CDR3 region has 12 residues. V gave up 5 bases and J gave up 5 bases, with 7 bases separating them. Germline loops: CDR1 MNHEY, CDR2 SMNVEV (reference sequence). CDR3 amino acids: CASSAENNEQFF. The CDR3 region has the DNA TGTGCCAGCAGTGCCGAAAACAATGAGCAGTTCTTC.

This clonotype is a singleton in its sample. The rearrangement joins TRBV4-2 to TRBJ2-1; 10 bases are shared with TRBD2. CDR1 and CDR2 (germline): LGHNA, YNFKEQ. The CDR3 spans 17 residues. Trimming at V came to 3 bases and at J to 6 bases, leaving 11 bases not matched to a gene. The CDR3 loop is CASSHPSSGGRRNEQFF. The CDR3 nucleotides are TGTGCCAGCAGCCATCCCTCTAGCGGGGGCCGCCGCAATGAGCAGTTCTTC.

V and J are TRBV28 and TRBJ1-4, with D uncertain. The CDR3 has 14 amino acids. Trimming stripped 6 bases from V and 0 bases from J, with 8 bases between. In germline, CDR1 is MDHEN, CDR2 SYDVKM. The DNA of the CDR3 is TGTGCCAGCAGCCATTACCCAACTAATGAAAAACTGTTTTTT. This sequence encodes CASSHYPTNEKLFF.

CDR3 nucleotides: TGTGCCAGCAGCTCAGACAGGGTCAGCAATCAGCCCCAGCATTTT. Translated, it gives CASSSDRVSNQPQHF. The chain has TRBV13 and TRBJ1-5; TRBD1 matches at 7 bases. V was pared by 4 bases and J by 1 base, with 4 bases of the junction left unmatched. Germline CDR1 is PRHDT and CDR2 is FYEKMQ (reference sequence). The CDR3 runs to 15 residues.

This chain joins TRBV7-9 and TRBJ1-5; tentative D call: TRBD1 (6 bases). Germline CDR1 is SEHNR and CDR2 is FQNEAQ (reference sequence). The CDR3 runs 15 residues. V shed 5 bases and J shed 4 bases, with 15 bases lying between them. In DNA, the CDR3 is TGTGCCAGCAGCACGATGGACAGCCCGAATCAGCCCCAGCATTTT. Translating it yields CASSTMDSPNQPQHF.

V usage is TRBV6-1 and J usage is TRBJ2-7; 8 nucleotides align to TRBD2. CDR3 length: 15 amino acids. With V trimmed by 8 bases and J by 0 bases, 9 bases remained unmatched. Germline V gene lookup returns CDR1 MNHNS and CDR2 SASEGT. Here the CDR3 DNA reads TGTGCCAGCTCCACAGCGGGGGATAGCTCCTACGAGCAGTACTTC. Translated, it gives CASSTAGDSSYEQYF.

The V call is TRBV4-1, the J call TRBJ1-2, with TRBD1 as a possible D gene (6 bases). Deletions cut 2 bases from V and 5 bases from J, with 15 bases between. This CDR3 contains 15 residues. Germline-derived CDR1 and CDR2 are MGHRA and YSYEKL. CDR3 nucleotide sequence: TGCGCCAGCAGCCAATACAGGGCTCGTGAGTATGGCTACACCTTC. This encodes CASSQYRAREYGYTF.

This clonotype has just a few counts. The chain employs TRBV7-9 and TRBJ1-2; tentatively, D is TRBD1 (6 bases). This CDR3 has 13 amino acids. Germline V gene sequence: CDR1 SEHNR, CDR2 FQNEAQ (reference sequence). Trimming took 0 bases from V and 7 from J, leaving 9 bases between them. The CDR3 loop is CASSLAQGRGYTF. Here the CDR3 DNA reads TGTGCCAGCAGCTTAGCGCAGGGGCGTGGCTACACCTTC. Complete variable domain (other parts from reference TRBV7-9 and TRBJ1-2): DTGVSQNPRHKITKRGQNVTFRCDPISEHNRLYWYRQTLGQGPEFLTYFQNEAQLEKSRLLSDRFSAERPKGSFSTLEIQRTEQGDSAMYLCASSLAQGRGYTFGSGTRLTVV.

The chain uses TRBV23-1 and TRBJ2-2; TRBD1 aligns across 9 bases. TRBV23-1 is an ORF; its function is uncertain. Losses at the gene ends were 4 bases for V and 6 bases for J; bases not matched to a gene: 9. This CDR3 has 16 amino acids. The CDR3 coding sequence is TGCGCCAGCAGTCCAGGGACAGGGAATGAGGCCGGGGAGCTGTTTTTT. Residues: CASSPGTGNEAGELFF.

The CDR3 sequence is CASSFIQGGRSYEQYF. The DNA for the CDR3 is TGTGCCAGCAGCTTCATACAGGGAGGAAGGTCCTACGAGCAGTACTTC. The chain couples TRBV13 to TRBJ2-7, with D perhaps given as TRBD1 or TRBD2 (6 bases each). V shed 3 bases and J shed 1 base, with 16 bases lying between them. The length of the CDR3 is 16 residues. The germline V gene encodes CDR1 PRHDT and CDR2 FYEKMQ (reference sequence).